A selection of T cell receptor beta chains follows, all from one sample in a study of shared clonotypes between healthy human individuals. Sequenced by immunoSEQ multiplex PCR; TCRdb stores in-frame clones only, minus some. The sample has 700,000 to 950,000 clones; 90% to 97% are singletons. The specimen was naive CD8+ T cells sorted from blood. The receptors were gathered from a man aged 25-45 years in good health. Each CDR3 is given with its conserved first and last residue. A D gene is named only where the DNA matches it firmly. The size of a clone is reported for some rows only, either as once, few or many, or as a class for expanded clones.

CDR3aa | CDR3nt | j_gene | abundance | len | v_gene | d_gene
CASSFAGSSNQPQHF | TGTGCCAGCAGTTTTGCGGGATCTAGCAATCAGCCCCAGCATTTT | TRBJ1-5 | NA | 15 | TRBV27 | NA
CASSSGRGSETQYF | TGTGCCAGCAGCTCCGGTCGGGGGTCGGAGACCCAGTACTTC | TRBJ2-5 | NA | 14 | TRBV7-6 | NA
CASSQEPDYNEQFF | TGCGCCAGCAGCCAAGAGCCAGACTACAATGAGCAGTTCTTC | TRBJ2-1 | NA | 14 | TRBV4-1 | NA
CSVEEFFDGYTF | TGCAGCGTTGAAGAATTCTTTGATGGCTACACCTTC | TRBJ1-2 | NA | 12 | TRBV29-1 | NA
CASSLMSTGREQYF | TGTGCCAGCAGTTTAATGAGCACAGGGCGCGAGCAGTACTTC | TRBJ2-7 | NA | 14 | TRBV27 | NA
CASSLSWGARTYEQYF | TGTGCCAGCAGTTTATCGTGGGGGGCACGGACCTACGAGCAGTACTTC | TRBJ2-7 | NA | 16 | TRBV27 | NA
CASSPSPVDQPQHF | TGTGCCAGCTCACCCTCCCCAGTAGATCAGCCCCAGCATTTT | TRBJ1-5 | NA | 14 | TRBV18 | NA
CASSFGTGGFEQYF | TGTGCCAGTAGTTTCGGGACAGGGGGCTTCGAGCAGTACTTC | TRBJ2-7 | NA | 14 | TRBV19 | TRBD1
CASSSQGTYEQYF | TGTGCCAGCAGCTCCCAAGGGACCTACGAGCAGTACTTC | TRBJ2-7 | once | 13 | TRBV5-4 | NA
CASTQPDHYEQYF | TGTGCCAGCACCCAGCCCGACCACTACGAGCAGTACTTC | TRBJ2-7 | NA | 13 | TRBV28 | NA
CASSTTASSYEQYF | TGTGCCAGCAGCACCACCGCGAGCTCCTACGAGCAGTACTTC | TRBJ2-7 | NA | 14 | TRBV9 | NA